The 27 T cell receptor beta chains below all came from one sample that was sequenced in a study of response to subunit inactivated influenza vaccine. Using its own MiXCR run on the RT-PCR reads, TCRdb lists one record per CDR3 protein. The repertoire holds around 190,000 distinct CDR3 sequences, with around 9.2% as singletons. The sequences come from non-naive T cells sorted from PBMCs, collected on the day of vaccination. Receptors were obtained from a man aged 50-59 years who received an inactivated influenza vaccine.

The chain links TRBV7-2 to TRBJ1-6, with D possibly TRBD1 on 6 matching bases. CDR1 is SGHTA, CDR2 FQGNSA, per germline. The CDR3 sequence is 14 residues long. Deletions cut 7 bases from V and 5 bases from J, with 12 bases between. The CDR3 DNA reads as TGTGCCAGCACCACAGGGAGTCATAATTCACCCCTCCACTTT. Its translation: CASTTGSHNSPLHF.

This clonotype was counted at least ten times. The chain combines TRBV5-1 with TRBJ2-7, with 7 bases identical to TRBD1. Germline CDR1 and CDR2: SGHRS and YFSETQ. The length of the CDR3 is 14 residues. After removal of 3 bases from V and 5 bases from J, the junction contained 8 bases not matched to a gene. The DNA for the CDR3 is TGCGCCAGCAGCTCACAGGGGTACTTCGACGAGCAGTACTTC. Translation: CASSSQGYFDEQYF.

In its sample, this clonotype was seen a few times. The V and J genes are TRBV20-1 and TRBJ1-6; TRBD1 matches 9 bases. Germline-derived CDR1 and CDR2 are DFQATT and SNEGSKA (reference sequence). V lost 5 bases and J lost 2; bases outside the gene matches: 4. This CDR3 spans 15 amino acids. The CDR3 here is CSALQGAAYNSPLHF. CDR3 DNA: TGCAGTGCTTTACAGGGGGCGGCCTATAATTCACCCCTCCACTTT.

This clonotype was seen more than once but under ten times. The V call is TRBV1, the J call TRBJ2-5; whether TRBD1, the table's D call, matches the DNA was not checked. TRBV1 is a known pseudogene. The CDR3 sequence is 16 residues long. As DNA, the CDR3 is TGCACCAGCAGCCAAGAAAATGCGACACCGGGGGAGACCCAGTACTTC. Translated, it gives CTSSQENATPGETQYF.

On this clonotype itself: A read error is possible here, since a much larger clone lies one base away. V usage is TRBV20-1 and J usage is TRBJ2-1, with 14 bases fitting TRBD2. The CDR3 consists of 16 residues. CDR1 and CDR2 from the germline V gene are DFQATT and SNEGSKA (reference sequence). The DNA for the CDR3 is TGCTGTGCAACGGGACTAGCGGGAGCTAACTACAATGAGCAGTTCTTC. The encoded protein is CCATGLAGANYNEQFF.

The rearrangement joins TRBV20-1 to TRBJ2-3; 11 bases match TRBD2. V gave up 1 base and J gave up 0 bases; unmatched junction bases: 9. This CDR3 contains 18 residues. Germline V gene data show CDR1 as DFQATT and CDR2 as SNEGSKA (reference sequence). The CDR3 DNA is TGCAGTGCTAGAGGTGGGACTAGCGGCTTAGCTAGCACAGATACGCAGTATTTT. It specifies CSARGGTSGLASTDTQYF.

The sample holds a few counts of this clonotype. CDR3 DNA: TGTGCCAGCAGCTTGCAGGGCACGGTACACGAGCAGTACTTC. As protein: CASSLQGTVHEQYF. The chain employs TRBV5-6 and TRBJ2-7; D is perhaps TRBD1 (5 bases). Trimming took off 1 base at V and 5 bases at J, with 13 bases between the two ends. Germline lookup yields CDR1 SGHDT and CDR2 YYEEEE. The CDR3 runs 14 residues.

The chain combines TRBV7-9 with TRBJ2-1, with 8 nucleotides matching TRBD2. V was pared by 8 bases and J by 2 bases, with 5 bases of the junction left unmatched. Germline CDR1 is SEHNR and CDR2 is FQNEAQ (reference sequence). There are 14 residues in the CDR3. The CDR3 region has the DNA TGTGCCAGCGGGCGGGGGGACGCCTACAATGAGCAGTTCTTC. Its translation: CASGRGDAYNEQFF.

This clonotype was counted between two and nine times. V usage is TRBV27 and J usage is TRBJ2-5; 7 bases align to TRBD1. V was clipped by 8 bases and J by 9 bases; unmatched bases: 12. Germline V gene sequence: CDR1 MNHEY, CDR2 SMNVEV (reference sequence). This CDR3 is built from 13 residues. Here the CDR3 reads CASSGDSRGAQYF. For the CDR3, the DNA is TGTGCCAGCTCTGGGGACAGCCGTGGGGCCCAGTACTTC.

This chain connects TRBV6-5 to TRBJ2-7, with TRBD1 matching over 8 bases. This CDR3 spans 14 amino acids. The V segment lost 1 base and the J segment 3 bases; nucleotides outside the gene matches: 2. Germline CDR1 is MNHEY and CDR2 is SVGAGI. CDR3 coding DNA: TGTGCCAGCAGTTACTTTGGACAGGGCTACGAGCAGTACTTC. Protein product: CASSYFGQGYEQYF.

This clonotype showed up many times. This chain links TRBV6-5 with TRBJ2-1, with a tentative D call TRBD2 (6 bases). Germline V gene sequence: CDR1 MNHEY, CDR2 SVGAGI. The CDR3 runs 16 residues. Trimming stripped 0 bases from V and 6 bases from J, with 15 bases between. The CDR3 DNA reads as TGTGCCAGCAGTTACTCCCCCGGGGGTCAACTCAATGAGCAGTTCTTC. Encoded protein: CASSYSPGGQLNEQFF.

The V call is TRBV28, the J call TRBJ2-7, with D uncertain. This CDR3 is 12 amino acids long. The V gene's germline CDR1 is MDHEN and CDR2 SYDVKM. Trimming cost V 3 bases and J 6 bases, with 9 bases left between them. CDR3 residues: CASSLTMGEQYF. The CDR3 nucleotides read TGTGCCAGCAGTTTGACAATGGGCGAGCAGTACTTC. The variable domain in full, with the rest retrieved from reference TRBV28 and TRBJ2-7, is DVKVTQSSRYLVKRTGEKVFLECVQDMDHENMFWYRQDPGLGLRLIYFSYDVKMKEKGDIPEGYSVSREKKERFSLILESASTNQTSMYLCASSLTMGEQYFGPGTRLTVT.

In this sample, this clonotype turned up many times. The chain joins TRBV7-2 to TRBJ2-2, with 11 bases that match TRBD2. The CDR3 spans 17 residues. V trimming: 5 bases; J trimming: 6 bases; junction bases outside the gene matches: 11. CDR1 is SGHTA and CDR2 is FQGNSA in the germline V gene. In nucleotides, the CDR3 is TGTGCCAGCAGCCCCCCGACTAGCGGGGCGAGACCCGGGGAGCTGTTTTTT. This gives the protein CASSPPTSGARPGELFF.

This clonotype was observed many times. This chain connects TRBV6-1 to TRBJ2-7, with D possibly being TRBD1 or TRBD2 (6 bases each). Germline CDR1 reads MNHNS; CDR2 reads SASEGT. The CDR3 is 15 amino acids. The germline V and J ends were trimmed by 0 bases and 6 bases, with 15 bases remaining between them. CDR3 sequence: CASSEAWRGNGEQYF. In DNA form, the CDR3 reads TGTGCCAGCAGTGAAGCGTGGAGGGGGAACGGCGAGCAGTACTTC.

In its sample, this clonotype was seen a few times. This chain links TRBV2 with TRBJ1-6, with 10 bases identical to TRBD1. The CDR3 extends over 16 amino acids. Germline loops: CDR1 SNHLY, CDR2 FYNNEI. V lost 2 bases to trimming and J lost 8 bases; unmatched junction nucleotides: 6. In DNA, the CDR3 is TGTGCCAGCAGTGAATTGACAGGGGGCTTTGATTCACCCCTCCACTTT. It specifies CASSELTGGFDSPLHF.

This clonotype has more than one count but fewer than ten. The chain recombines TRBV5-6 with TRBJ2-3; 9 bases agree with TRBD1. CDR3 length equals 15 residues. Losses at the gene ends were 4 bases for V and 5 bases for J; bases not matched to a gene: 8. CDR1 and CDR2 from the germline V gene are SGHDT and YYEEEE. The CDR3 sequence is CASSRPGQGEDTQYF. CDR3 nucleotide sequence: TGTGCCAGCAGCAGACCGGGACAGGGAGAAGATACGCAGTATTTT. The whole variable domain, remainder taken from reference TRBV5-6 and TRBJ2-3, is DAGVTQSPTHLIKTRGQQVTLRCSPKSGHDTVSWYQQALGQGPQFIFQYYEEEERQRGNFPDRFSGHQFPNYSSELNVNALLLGDSALYLCASSRPGQGEDTQYFGPGTRLTVL.

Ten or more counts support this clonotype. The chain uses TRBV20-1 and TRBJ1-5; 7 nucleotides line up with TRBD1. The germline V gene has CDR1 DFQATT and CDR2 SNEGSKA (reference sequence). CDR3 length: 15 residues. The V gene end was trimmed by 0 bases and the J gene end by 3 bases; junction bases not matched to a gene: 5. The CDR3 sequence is CSARDRDRYNQPQHF. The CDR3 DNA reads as TGCAGTGCTAGAGATCGGGACAGATACAATCAGCCCCAGCATTTT.

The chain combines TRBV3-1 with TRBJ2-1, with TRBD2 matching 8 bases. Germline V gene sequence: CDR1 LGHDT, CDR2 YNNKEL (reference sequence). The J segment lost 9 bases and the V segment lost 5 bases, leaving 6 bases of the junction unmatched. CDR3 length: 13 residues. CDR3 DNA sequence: TGTGCCAGCAGCTTCCCCGGGACTAGTGAGCAGTTCTTC. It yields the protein CASSFPGTSEQFF.

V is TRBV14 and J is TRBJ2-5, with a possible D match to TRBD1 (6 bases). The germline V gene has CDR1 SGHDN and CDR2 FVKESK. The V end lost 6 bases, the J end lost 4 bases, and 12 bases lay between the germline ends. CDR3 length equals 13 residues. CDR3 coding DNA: TGTGCCAGCAGACTACAGGGATCAGAGACCCAGTACTTC. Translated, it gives CASRLQGSETQYF.

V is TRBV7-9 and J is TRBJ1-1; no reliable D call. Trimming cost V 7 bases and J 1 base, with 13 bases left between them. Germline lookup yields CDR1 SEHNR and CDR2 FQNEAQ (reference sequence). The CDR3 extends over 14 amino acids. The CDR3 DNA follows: TGTGCCAGCACGGGGAGGAGCAGGAACACTGAAGCTTTCTTT. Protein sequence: CASTGRSRNTEAFF.

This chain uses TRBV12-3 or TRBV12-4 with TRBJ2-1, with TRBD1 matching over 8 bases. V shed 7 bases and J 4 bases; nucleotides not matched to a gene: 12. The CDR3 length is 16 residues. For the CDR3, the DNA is TGTGCCAGCACTCTTACAGGGGGGCTGCCGTACAATGAGCAGTTCTTC. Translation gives CASTLTGGLPYNEQFF.

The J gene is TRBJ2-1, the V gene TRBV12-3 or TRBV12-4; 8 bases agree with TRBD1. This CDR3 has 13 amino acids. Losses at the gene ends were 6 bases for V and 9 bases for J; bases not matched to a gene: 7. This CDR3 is CASSDRGRGEQFF. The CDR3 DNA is TGTGCCAGCAGCGACAGGGGCAGGGGTGAGCAGTTCTTC.

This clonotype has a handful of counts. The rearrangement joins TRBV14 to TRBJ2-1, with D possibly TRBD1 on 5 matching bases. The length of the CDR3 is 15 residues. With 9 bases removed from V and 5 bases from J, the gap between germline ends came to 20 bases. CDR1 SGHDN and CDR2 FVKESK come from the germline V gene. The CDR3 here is CASTPWSQGNNEQFF. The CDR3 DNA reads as TGTGCCAGTACCCCATGGTCGCAGGGTAACAATGAGCAGTTCTTC.

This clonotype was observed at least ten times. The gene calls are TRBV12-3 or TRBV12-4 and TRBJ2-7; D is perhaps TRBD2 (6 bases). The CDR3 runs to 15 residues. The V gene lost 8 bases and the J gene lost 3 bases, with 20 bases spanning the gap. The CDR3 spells CASRHGSPRFYEQYF. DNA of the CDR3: TGTGCCAGCCGCCACGGGAGTCCCCGCTTCTACGAGCAGTACTTC.

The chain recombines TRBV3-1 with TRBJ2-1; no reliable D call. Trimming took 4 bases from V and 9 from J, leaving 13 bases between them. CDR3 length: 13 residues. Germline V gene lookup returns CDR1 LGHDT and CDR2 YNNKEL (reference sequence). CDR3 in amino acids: CASSLPGSTEQFF. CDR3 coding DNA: TGTGCCAGCAGCCTACCTGGGTCTACTGAGCAGTTCTTC.

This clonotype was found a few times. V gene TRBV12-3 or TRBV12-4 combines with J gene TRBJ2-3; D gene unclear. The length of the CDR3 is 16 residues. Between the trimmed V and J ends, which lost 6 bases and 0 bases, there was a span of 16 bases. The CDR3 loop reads CASSNSATTSTDTQYF. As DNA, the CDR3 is TGTGCCAGCAGCAACAGTGCGACCACTAGCACAGATACGCAGTATTTT.

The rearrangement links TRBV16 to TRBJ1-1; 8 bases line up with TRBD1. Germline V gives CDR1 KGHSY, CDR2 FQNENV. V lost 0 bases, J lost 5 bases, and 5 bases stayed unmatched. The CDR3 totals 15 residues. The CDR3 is CASSQSPGGRTEAFF. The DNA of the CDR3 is TGTGCCAGCAGCCAATCCCCAGGGGGCAGGACTGAAGCTTTCTTT.